This is a list of T cell receptor beta chains from one sample in a study of blood T cell repertoires in COVID-19. Libraries were prepared by immunoSEQ multiplex PCR; TCRdb keeps only in-frame clonotypes and omits some of them. The table includes under 85,000 clones, 87% detected once. Sequenced input: peripheral blood. Receptors were obtained from a woman older than 75 with active or convalescent COVID-19. CDR3s include the opening cysteine and the closing phenylalanine or tryptophan. Each record gives: D gene, clone size, V gene, J gene, CDR3 DNA, CDR3 protein. The D gene is left open where the match is weak. Clone size is given for some rows only: seen once, a few or many times, or a class if the clone is expanded.

TRBD2	.	TRBV2	TRBJ2-7	TGTGCCAGCAGTGGGGGGACTAGCGGCTACGAGCAGTACTTC	CASSGGTSGYEQYF
TRBD1	.	TRBV7-2	TRBJ1-6	TGTGCCAGCAGCTTAGCGAACAGGGGGCGTTCACCCCTCCACTTT	CASSLANRGRSPLHF
.	.	TRBV4-1	TRBJ2-7	TGCGCCAGCAGCCAAGGACACAGGTTTCACTACGAGCAGTACTTC	CASSQGHRFHYEQYF
.	few	TRBV7-9	TRBJ1-3	TGTGCCAGCAGCCTACTAGAGATGGGGGGCTCTGGAAACACCATATATTTT	CASSLLEMGGSGNTIYF
.	.	TRBV2	TRBJ2-1	TGTGCCAGCAGTGAATGGGTCGGGAGCCTCTCCAATGAGCAGTTCTTC	CASSEWVGSLSNEQFF
.	once	TRBV9	TRBJ2-1	TGTGCCAGCAGCCCCCGCGTATACAATGAGCAGTTCTTC	CASSPRVYNEQFF
.	.	TRBV28	TRBJ1-5	TGTGCCAGCAGTTCGCCTAACACAGGGAGAAGCAATCAGCCCCAGCATTTT	CASSSPNTGRSNQPQHF
TRBD1	.	TRBV11-3	TRBJ2-1	TGTGCCAGCAGCGCCCGGACAGGGTTGGATGAGCAGTTCTTC	CASSARTGLDEQFF
.	.	TRBV15	TRBJ1-2	TGTGCCACCAGCGTTAGGACAGCCTATGGCTACACCTTC	CATSVRTAYGYTF
.	.	TRBV9	TRBJ1-6	TGTGCCAGCAGCCCCCAGGTTGGAACAGGGCTTGGTAATTCACCCCTCCACTTT	CASSPQVGTGLGNSPLHF
TRBD2	.	TRBV30	TRBJ2-3	TGTGCCTGTTCCTCGGGACTAGCGGGGGGGGAGGGAGATACGCAGTATTTT	CACSSGLAGGEGDTQYF
TRBD2	few	TRBV5-4	TRBJ2-2	TGTGCCAGCAGCTTGGGCGCGCGGGGGGGATACGGGGAGCTGTTTTTT	CASSLGARGGYGELFF
TRBD2	.	TRBV28	TRBJ2-5	TGTGCCAGCACACCCCGTTCGGGTGGGAGGGGTAAAGAGACCCAGTACTTC	CASTPRSGGRGKETQYF
.	.	TRBV19	TRBJ1-5	TGTGCCAGTAGTATAGGAGCGGGGGCACGGAATCAGCCCCAGCATTTT	CASSIGAGARNQPQHF
.	.	TRBV11-3	TRBJ2-5	TGTGCCAGCAGCCCCGGGCGGGGGCGCCAAGAGACCCAGTACTTC	CASSPGRGRQETQYF
TRBD2	.	TRBV11-3	TRBJ2-3	TGTGCCAGCAGCTCCCGGGGGCTAGCGGGGGGTGGAGTAGATACGCAGTATTTT	CASSSRGLAGGGVDTQYF
TRBD2	.	TRBV11-1	TRBJ2-5	TGTGCCAGCAGCTTAGGCCCTAGCGGGGCGCAAGAGACCCAGTACTTC	CASSLGPSGAQETQYF
.	.	TRBV7-9	TRBJ1-4	TGTGCCAGCAGCTTATTTGGGCGATTTGCAACTAATGAAAAACTGTTTTTT	CASSLFGRFATNEKLFF
TRBD1	.	TRBV6-5	TRBJ2-1	TGTGCCAGCAGTAAGGCAGGGGGCAAGGATGAGCAGTTCTTC	CASSKAGGKDEQFF
TRBD2	once	TRBV3-1/TRBV3-2	TRBJ2-2	TGTGCCAGCAGCCTCCGAGGACTAGCTGGTACCGGGGAGCTGTTTTTT	CASSLRGLAGTGELFF
TRBD2	.	TRBV27	TRBJ2-4	TGTGCCAGCAGCCTCAACCCAGAGGGGCCGGGACTAGCGGGAGCGAACATTCAGTACTTC	CASSLNPEGPGLAGANIQYF
.	.	TRBV18	TRBJ1-4	TGTGCCAGCTCGGAATACAGGGCACCAAATGAAAAACTGTTTTTT	CASSEYRAPNEKLFF
.	.	TRBV7-9	TRBJ1-1	TGTGCCAGCAGTCCTACAGGGGAAGCTTTCTTT	CASSPTGEAFF
.	.	TRBV7-3	TRBJ2-6	TGTGCCAGCAGCCCGGAGGTATCGGCTGGGGCCAACGTCCTGACTTTC	CASSPEVSAGANVLTF
.	.	TRBV9	TRBJ2-2	TGTGCCAGCAGCGTAGAGTGGGGGCATGGAACCGGGGAGCTGTTTTTT	CASSVEWGHGTGELFF
TRBD2	.	TRBV9	TRBJ2-5	TGTGCCAGCAGCGTAGGGACTAGCGGGGGCCAAGAGACCCAGTACTTC	CASSVGTSGGQETQYF
.	few	TRBV28	TRBJ2-1	TGTGCCAGCAGTTTATCTCCAGGTCTCGGTAGCTCCTACAATGAGCAGTTCTTC	CASSLSPGLGSSYNEQFF
TRBD2	.	TRBV23-1	TRBJ2-2	TGCGCCAGCGCCCGGGCGGCGGGAGGGCCCCAGGACACCGGGGAGCTGTTTTTT	CASARAAGGPQDTGELFF
.	.	TRBV7-9	TRBJ2-3	TGTGCCAGCAGCTCCATCACAGATACGCAGTATTTT	CASSSITDTQYF
.	.	TRBV5-4	TRBJ2-3	TGTGCCAGCACCACCACAGGGACAGATACGCAGTATTTT	CASTTTGTDTQYF
.	once	TRBV18	TRBJ1-5	TGTGCCAGCTCACCCAACTCTAATCAGCCCCAGCATTTT	CASSPNSNQPQHF
.	.	TRBV11-2	TRBJ1-1	TGTGCCAGCAGCTTAACTCGGGGATATAACACTGAAGCTTTCTTT	CASSLTRGYNTEAFF
.	.	TRBV18	TRBJ1-5	TGTGCCAGCTCAGTTACAGGTTTGGGTAGCAATCAGCCCCAGCATTTT	CASSVTGLGSNQPQHF
.	.	TRBV5-6	TRBJ1-1	TGTGCCAGCAGCTTGGGCAGGAACACTGAAGCTTTCTTT	CASSLGRNTEAFF
.	.	TRBV6-5	TRBJ1-3	TGTGCCAGCAGCAGGGGTTCTGGAAACACCATATATTTT	CASSRGSGNTIYF
.	.	TRBV5-6	TRBJ2-1	TGTGCCAGCAGCTCGGTTGGGCGCAATGAGCAGTTCTTC	CASSSVGRNEQFF
TRBD1	.	TRBV10-3	TRBJ1-1	TGTGCCACCCGACAGGGAGGCACTGAAGCTTTCTTT	CATRQGGTEAFF
.	.	TRBV24-1	TRBJ2-7	TGTGCCACCAGTGATCCGGGACAAAAAACCTACGAGCAGTACTTC	CATSDPGQKTYEQYF
.	once	TRBV11-2	TRBJ2-5	TGTGCCAGCAGCTTAGGGCTAGCGACCGTTCAAGAGACCCAGTACTTC	CASSLGLATVQETQYF
TRBD2	once	TRBV6-2/TRBV6-3	TRBJ2-3	TGTGCCAGCAACCCCTGGCGGGGGGCCACAGATACGCAGTATTTT	CASNPWRGATDTQYF
.	.	TRBV19	TRBJ2-1	TGTGCCAGTCGTCCCGGGGCGGGGAGGACCGGGCGGGGTGAGCAGTTCTTC	CASRPGAGRTGRGEQFF
TRBD2	.	TRBV5-5	TRBJ2-1	TGTGCCAGCAGCTTCACTAGCGGGGGGGTCAATGAGCAGTTCTTC	CASSFTSGGVNEQFF
TRBD2	.	TRBV10-1	TRBJ2-5	TGCGCCAGCAGTCCCGGGACTAGCGGGAGAGAGACCCAGTACTTC	CASSPGTSGRETQYF
TRBD2	.	TRBV4-2	TRBJ2-1	TGTGCCAGCAGCCATGGTACGGCTAGCGGGGGGAATGAGCAGTTCTTC	CASSHGTASGGNEQFF
TRBD1	.	TRBV11-2	TRBJ2-5	TGTGCCAGCAGCTTAGCGGGACAGGGGGGAGGATACCCCCAAGAGACCCAGTACTTC	CASSLAGQGGGYPQETQYF
TRBD1	few	TRBV5-1	TRBJ1-3	TGCGCCAGCAGCGTAGGACAGGGGACCGGAAACACCATATATTTT	CASSVGQGTGNTIYF